A single sample is the source of the 30 T cell receptor beta chains below, sequenced in a study of control samples from healthy donors and cancer patients. This table comes from immunoSEQ multiplex PCR, and its TCRdb copy is limited to in-frame clones, with some not included. Of 120,000 or so clones listed, around 86% are singletons. Sequencing used blood. The receptors were sampled from a man aged 40-55 years in good health.

The gene calls are TRBV19 and TRBJ1-4; D might be TRBD1 (5 bases). CDR1 is LNHDA and CDR2 is SQIVND in the germline V gene (reference sequence). The CDR3 is made up of 14 amino acids. Trimming removed 4 bases from V and 5 bases from J, with 11 bases in between. The CDR3 sequence: CASSTREGNEKLFF. In DNA, the CDR3 is TGTGCCAGTAGTACCAGGGAGGGGAATGAAAAACTGTTTTTT.

This chain joins TRBV7-9 and TRBJ2-5; D is ambiguous. The length of the CDR3 is 14 residues. Trimming shortened V by 1 base and J by 1 base, and 7 bases separated the two germline ends. Germline loops: CDR1 SEHNR, CDR2 FQNEAQ (reference sequence). CDR3 sequence: CASSLVTSQETQYF. The CDR3 coding sequence is TGTGCCAGCAGCTTAGTCACGAGCCAAGAGACCCAGTACTTC.

The rearrangement links TRBV5-1 to TRBJ2-5; D is tentatively TRBD1 or TRBD2 (5 bases each). Germline CDR1 is SGHRS and CDR2 is YFSETQ. The V end lost 4 bases, the J end lost 2 bases, and 12 bases lay between the germline ends. The CDR3 spans 14 residues. The CDR3 bases are TGCGCCAGCAGCCTGGGGGACCCTCAAGAGACCCAGTACTTC. It yields the protein CASSLGDPQETQYF.

V and J are TRBV30 and TRBJ1-3; no clear D gene. The CDR3 extends over 12 amino acids. The germline V gene has CDR1 GTSNPN and CDR2 SVGIG (reference sequence). The V gene lost 1 base and the J gene lost 2 bases, with 3 bases spanning the gap. The CDR3, as DNA: TGTGCCTGGAGTGATCCTGGAAACACCATATATTTT. This codes for CAWSDPGNTIYF. The whole variable domain, remainder taken from reference TRBV30 and TRBJ1-3, is SQTIHQWPATLVQPVGSPLSLECTVEGTSNPNLYWYRQAAGRGLQLLFYSVGIGQISSEVPQNLSASRPQDRQFILSSKKLLLSDSGFYLCAWSDPGNTIYFGEGSWLTVV.

V and J are TRBV7-9 and TRBJ1-1, with D possibly TRBD1 on 5 matching bases. Trimming removed 7 bases at V and 2 bases at J, with 14 bases between. The germline gives CDR1 SEHNR, CDR2 FQNEAQ (reference sequence). The CDR3 totals 14 residues. The CDR3 DNA follows: TGTGCCAGCAACCCGCAGGGCGTTAACACTGAAGCTTTCTTT. Protein sequence: CASNPQGVNTEAFF.

J is TRBJ1-1 and V is TRBV5-1; 11 nucleotides agree with TRBD1. From germline, CDR1 is SGHRS and CDR2 YFSETQ. The CDR3 spans 16 residues. V lost 1 base to trimming and J lost 4 bases; unmatched junction nucleotides: 6. The CDR3 DNA is TGCGCCAGCAGCTTGTCCGGGACAGGGGGGTTCACTGAAGCTTTCTTT. This encodes CASSLSGTGGFTEAFF.

The rearrangement uses TRBV19 and TRBJ2-2, with D possibly matching TRBD1 (6 bases). Germline V CDR1 and CDR2: LNHDA, SQIVND (reference sequence). The CDR3 is 16 amino acids. V was pared by 0 bases and J by 1 base, with 9 bases between. The CDR3 protein is CASSIDRGQNTGELFF. The CDR3 nucleotides are TGTGCCAGTAGTATAGACAGGGGACAGAACACCGGGGAGCTGTTTTTT.

J is TRBJ2-7 and V is TRBV9; 14 bases line up with TRBD2. CDR3 length equals 15 residues. V dropped 3 bases and J dropped 10; count of bases not matched to a gene: 9. Germline CDR1 and CDR2: SGDLS and YYNGEE. CDR3 loop: CASSAEGTSGGGQYF. CDR3 DNA: TGTGCCAGCAGCGCCGAGGGGACTAGCGGGGGAGGCCAGTACTTC.

This clone was recorded at least ten times. This sequence joins TRBV7-9 and TRBJ1-2, with 10 bases that match TRBD1. The CDR3 contains 14 residues. With 5 bases clipped from V and 3 bases from J, the junction kept 3 bases outside the gene matches. Per the germline V gene, CDR1 is SEHNR and CDR2 is FQNEAQ (reference sequence). The CDR3 coding sequence is TGTGCCAGCAGCCAGGGACAGGGGCACTATGGCTACACCTTC. Protein: CASSQGQGHYGYTF.

J is TRBJ1-3 and V is TRBV5-1, with a tentative D call TRBD1 (5 bases). The CDR3 runs 13 residues. The germline V gene encodes CDR1 SGHRS and CDR2 YFSETQ. V lost 3 bases to trimming and J lost 1 base, with 5 bases between them. CDR3 DNA: TGCGCCAGCAGCTGGACATCTGGAAACACCATATATTTT. Residues: CASSWTSGNTIYF.

This clone came up once. Other DNA sequences in this specimen translate into the identical CDR3. The rearrangement joins TRBV15 to TRBJ1-1; no clear D gene. Germline CDR1 LNHNV, CDR2 YYDKDF (reference sequence). This CDR3 contains 14 residues. The V and J ends lost 9 bases and 1 base respectively, with 15 bases between them. CDR3 in amino acids: CATKWEGGNTEAFF. The DNA of the CDR3 is TGTGCCACAAAGTGGGAGGGCGGGAACACTGAAGCTTTCTTT.

A single count supports this clone. The genes are TRBV9 and TRBJ1-3, with D possibly TRBD1 on 5 matching bases. V dropped 0 bases and J dropped 3 bases, with 16 bases sitting between them. This CDR3 has 17 amino acids. Germline V gene data show CDR1 as SGDLS and CDR2 as YYNGEE. The CDR3 nucleotides are TGTGCCAGCAGCGTAGTGCCCGGGGGGAAGCGTGGAAACACCATATATTTT. It encodes CASSVVPGGKRGNTIYF.

The chain recombines TRBV24-1 with TRBJ2-2, with D unclear. There are 12 residues in the CDR3. V lost 4 bases, J lost 6 bases, and 5 bases lay in between. The germline CDR1 and CDR2 sequences are KGHDR and SFDVKD. The CDR3 sequence is CATSDRSGELFF. For the CDR3, the DNA is TGTGCCACCAGTGACCGGTCCGGGGAGCTGTTTTTT.

The chain has TRBV12-3 or TRBV12-4 and TRBJ1-4; TRBD1 is a possible D gene (6 bases). V shed 5 bases and J shed 6 bases, with 10 bases lying between them. The CDR3 is made up of 13 amino acids. CDR3 sequence (DNA): TGTGCCAGCAGTCAACAGGGTTATGAAAAACTGTTTTTT. Protein: CASSQQGYEKLFF.

The rearrangement links TRBV5-5 to TRBJ2-3; tentative D call: TRBD2 (6 bases). CDR1 SGHKS and CDR2 YYEKEE come from the germline V gene (reference sequence). The V gene lost 4 bases and the J gene lost 6 bases, with 24 bases spanning the gap. The CDR3 is 17 amino acids. CDR3 in amino acids: CASSPTKEGASPDTQYF. The CDR3 DNA reads TGTGCCAGCAGCCCCACCAAGGAGGGCGCTAGCCCCGATACGCAGTATTTT. The entire variable domain, with the rest obtained from reference TRBV5-5 and TRBJ2-3, is as follows: DAGVTQSPTHLIKTRGQQVTLRCSPISGHKSVSWYQQVLGQGPQFIFQYYEKEERGRGNFPDRFSARQFPNYSSELNVNALLLGDSALYLCASSPTKEGASPDTQYFGPGTRLTVL.

The chain has TRBV7-8 and TRBJ1-6, with D tentatively TRBD1 (5 bases). The CDR3 is made up of 14 amino acids. V was clipped by 5 bases and J by 7 bases, with 12 bases between them. Germline CDR1 and CDR2: SGHVS and FQNEAQ. CDR3 residues: CASSRTGGNSPLHF. CDR3 nucleotide sequence: TGTGCCAGCAGCCGTACGGGGGGGAATTCACCCCTCCACTTT.

The rearrangement links TRBV11-1 to TRBJ1-6; 7 bases line up with TRBD1. The V segment lost 4 bases and the J segment 2 bases; nucleotides outside the gene matches: 5. The CDR3 is 16 residues long. Germline V CDR1 and CDR2: SGHAT, FQDESV (reference sequence). The CDR3 DNA sequence: TGTGCCAGCAGCTCACAGGGGATCACCTATAATTCACCCCTCCACTTT. This translates into CASSSQGITYNSPLHF.

J is TRBJ2-2 and V is TRBV2; weak D call: TRBD2 (6 bases). This CDR3 is 16 amino acids long. Germline loops: CDR1 SNHLY, CDR2 FYNNEI. V was trimmed by 3 bases and J by 0 bases, leaving 11 bases between them. CDR3: CASSDPAGPNTGELFF. The CDR3 coding sequence is TGTGCCAGCAGTGATCCGGCGGGACCGAACACCGGGGAGCTGTTTTTT.

The chain links TRBV7-2 to TRBJ2-5; maybe TRBD1 (6 bases). Germline V gives CDR1 SGHTA, CDR2 FQGNSA. Between the trimmed V and J ends, which lost 5 bases and 5 bases, there was a span of 12 bases. The length of the CDR3 is 13 residues. Here the CDR3 reads CASSLQGWETQYF. In DNA form, the CDR3 reads TGTGCCAGCAGCCTACAGGGCTGGGAGACCCAGTACTTC.

This clone was counted only a few times. The V and J genes are TRBV19 and TRBJ1-5; 7 bases match TRBD1. V lost 1 base, J lost 7 bases, and 7 bases stayed unmatched. CDR1 is LNHDA, CDR2 SQIVND, per germline (reference sequence). The CDR3 totals 15 residues. CDR3 in DNA: TGTGCCAGTAGTATAGCCCACAGGGGAGACCAGCCCCAGCATTTT. Protein sequence: CASSIAHRGDQPQHF.

The genes are TRBV7-9 and TRBJ2-7, with TRBD1 as a possible D gene (5 bases). The CDR3 sequence is 14 residues long. Trimming pared 1 base from V and 5 bases from J, leaving 12 bases between. The germline CDR1 and CDR2 sequences are SEHNR and FQNEAQ (reference sequence). In nucleotides, the CDR3 is TGTGCCAGCAGCTTAGGGCGGCCAGGGAACGAGCAGTACTTC. Protein sequence: CASSLGRPGNEQYF.

The chain joins TRBV7-8 to TRBJ1-2; no definite D call. Trimming stripped 1 base from V and 3 bases from J, with 9 bases between. This CDR3 contains 14 residues. Germline CDR1 and CDR2: SGHVS and FQNEAQ. The CDR3 DNA reads as TGTGCCAGCAGCTTAGGGATCAGCGACTATGGCTACACCTTC. It is translated as CASSLGISDYGYTF.

The chain recombines TRBV18 with TRBJ2-7; possibly TRBD1 for D (5 bases). The CDR3 spans 13 residues. V was shortened by 4 bases and J by 3 bases, with 10 bases between the two germline ends. Per germline, CDR1 KGHSH and CDR2 LQKENI. CDR3 amino acids: CASSRERGYEQYF. Here the CDR3 DNA reads TGTGCCAGCTCACGAGAAAGGGGCTACGAGCAGTACTTC. Complete variable domain (other parts from reference TRBV18 and TRBJ2-7): NAGVMQNPRHLVRRRGQEARLRCSPMKGHSHVYWYRQLPEEGLKFMVYLQKENIIDESGMPKERFSAEFPKEGPSILRIQQVVRGDSAAYFCASSRERGYEQYFGPGTRLTVT.

This chain connects TRBV7-6 to TRBJ1-6; D uncertain. V was cut by 2 bases and J by 7 bases, with 6 bases left in between. Germline CDR1 SGHVS, CDR2 FNYEAQ. The CDR3 spans 13 residues. CDR3 bases: TGTGCCAGCAGCTTAAGGGTCAATTCACCCCTCCACTTT. The encoded protein is CASSLRVNSPLHF.

V usage is TRBV11-3 and J usage is TRBJ1-6; TRBD1 agrees at 7 bases. V trimming: 5 bases; J trimming: 8 bases; junction bases outside the gene matches: 6. Germline V gives CDR1 SGHNT, CDR2 YENEEA. The CDR3 runs to 14 residues. This CDR3 reads CASSPRQGDSPLHF. CDR3 nucleotide sequence: TGTGCCAGCAGCCCGCGGCAGGGGGATTCACCCCTCCACTTT.

This chain joins TRBV6-2 or TRBV6-3 and TRBJ1-5; D not resolved. CDR1 is MNHEY, CDR2 SVGEGT, per germline. The CDR3 loop spans 14 amino acids. Deletions cut 6 bases from V and 3 bases from J, with 12 bases between. CDR3 loop: CASSDGRINQPQHF. In nucleotides, the CDR3 is TGTGCCAGCAGCGACGGACGGATCAATCAGCCCCAGCATTTT.

This chain joins TRBV5-8 and TRBJ1-5; a possible D gene is TRBD1 (6 bases). This CDR3 is built from 16 residues. Germline CDR1 SGHTS, CDR2 YDEGEE. Trimming took 1 base from V and 0 from J, leaving 11 bases between them. The CDR3 DNA is TGTGCCAGCAGCTTGTCTACAGGGTCTAGCAATCAGCCCCAGCATTTT. This codes for CASSLSTGSSNQPQHF.

CDR3 DNA: TGCGCCAGCAGCTGGGGACTAGCGGGGGCCTACAATGAGCAGTTCTTC. Amino acids: CASSWGLAGAYNEQFF. The chain employs TRBV5-1 and TRBJ2-1, with 14 bases aligning to TRBD2. This CDR3 has 16 residues. V dropped 3 bases and J dropped 2; count of bases not matched to a gene: 1. CDR1 is SGHRS, CDR2 YFSETQ, per germline.

The rearrangement joins TRBV7-9 to TRBJ2-2, with TRBD1 matching 7 bases. CDR3 length equals 15 residues. V lost 6 bases to trimming and J lost 3 bases; unmatched junction nucleotides: 7. The germline CDR1 and CDR2 sequences are SEHNR and FQNEAQ (reference sequence). CDR3 residues: CASSRQGSYTGELFF. In DNA form, the CDR3 reads TGTGCCAGCAGTCGACAGGGATCGTACACCGGGGAGCTGTTTTTT. Variable domain in full (rest from reference TRBV7-9 and TRBJ2-2): DTGVSQNPRHKITKRGQNVTFRCDPISEHNRLYWYRQTLGQGPEFLTYFQNEAQLEKSRLLSDRFSAERPKGSFSTLEIQRTEQGDSAMYLCASSRQGSYTGELFFGEGSRLTVL.

The CDR3 DNA sequence: TGTGCCAGCAGCCAAGACAGGGGGCTGGATCCCTATAATTCACCCCTCCACTTT. Translation: CASSQDRGLDPYNSPLHF. The chain combines TRBV14 with TRBJ1-6; TRBD1 agrees at 8 bases. CDR3 length equals 18 residues. Germline V gene lookup returns CDR1 SGHDN and CDR2 FVKESK. Germline trimming cut 0 bases from V and 2 bases from J; bases unmatched to any gene: 6.